These 16 T cell receptor beta chains came from one sample sequenced in a study of T-cell memory formation after mild COVID-19. TCRdb reprocessed the 5' RACE reads with MiXCR, giving one entry per CDR3 protein. The sample includes roughly 48,000 distinct CDR3 sequences, 25% to 35% of them seen just once. The sequenced material came from PBMCs or a T cell subset sorted from them (not recorded which). These TCRs come from a young man who had mild COVID-19 (a few samples of this study predate the infection). Cell type and time point are not known.

The table lists this clonotype with a few counts. The chain carries TRBV4-3 and TRBJ2-3; weak D call: TRBD1 (5 bases). V was trimmed by 1 base and J by 7 bases, leaving 12 bases between them. CDR1 is LGHNA, CDR2 YSLEER, per germline. This CDR3 has 14 amino acids. This chain's CDR3 is CASSQGRVLYTQYF. The CDR3 DNA reads as TGCGCCAGCAGCCAAGGCAGGGTATTATATACGCAGTATTTT.

This clonotype was picked up a small number of times. The rearrangement links TRBV4-3 to TRBJ2-1, with 13 bases that match TRBD2. Germline trimming cut 5 bases from V and 7 bases from J; bases unmatched to any gene: 5. CDR1 is LGHNA, CDR2 YSLEER, per germline. The CDR3 has 15 amino acids. For the CDR3, the DNA is TGCGCCAGCAGCAAGAGGACTAGCGGGGGTAATGAGCAGTTCTTC. Its translation: CASSKRTSGGNEQFF.

The chain recombines TRBV15 with TRBJ2-2; D possibly uses TRBD1 or TRBD2 (5 bases each). The CDR3 totals 14 residues. The V and J ends lost 5 bases and 11 bases respectively, with 18 bases between them. Germline assignment: CDR1 LNHNV and CDR2 YYDKDF (reference sequence). CDR3: CATSEGKAYGELFF. DNA for the CDR3: TGTGCCACCAGCGAGGGGAAGGCGTATGGTGAGCTGTTTTTT.

With respect to this clonotype: One junction end does not reproduce the germline sequence, and a read error may be involved. The J gene is TRBJ2-7, the V gene TRBV4-3; 8 positions agree with TRBD2. The CDR3 sequence is 16 residues long. Germline lookup yields CDR1 LGHNA and CDR2 YSLEER. The chain's CDR3 is CASRQDQRGLTYEQYF. The CDR3, as DNA: TGCGCCAGCAGACAAGACCAGCGGGGGCTTACCTACGAGCAGTACTTC.

The gene calls are TRBV7-9 and TRBJ1-5; no clear D. The germline CDR1 and CDR2 sequences are SEHNR and FQNEAQ (reference sequence). Trimming pared 5 bases from V and 5 bases from J, leaving 10 bases between. The CDR3 length is 13 residues. CDR3 residues: CASSNGGDQPQHF. The DNA for the CDR3 is TGTGCCAGCAGCAACGGCGGAGATCAGCCCCAGCATTTT. The whole variable domain, filled in from reference TRBV7-9 and TRBJ1-5, reads DTGVSQNPRHKITKRGQNVTFRCDPISEHNRLYWYRQTLGQGPEFLTYFQNEAQLEKSRLLSDRFSAERPKGSFSTLEIQRTEQGDSAMYLCASSNGGDQPQHFGDGTRLSIL.

In this sample, this clonotype turned up many times. The V gene is TRBV12-3 or TRBV12-4, the J gene TRBJ2-1; either TRBD1 or TRBD2 may fit D (5 bases each). CDR3 length: 13 amino acids. Between the trimmed V and J ends, which lost 6 bases and 2 bases, there was a span of 8 bases. DNA for the CDR3: TGTGCCAGCAGCCGGGGACCCTACAATGAGCAGTTCTTC. Amino acid sequence: CASSRGPYNEQFF.

This clonotype was counted a single time. The chain combines TRBV28 with TRBJ2-7, with D possibly TRBD2 on 6 matching bases. V lost 8 bases and J 4 bases, leaving 24 bases between the germline ends. Germline V CDR1 and CDR2: MDHEN, SYDVKM. There are 16 residues in the CDR3. DNA for the CDR3: TGTGCCAGCTCCCGGCCGGGGGTCCGTCTACCTTACGAGCAGTACGTC. As protein: CASSRPGVRLPYEQYV.

This rearrangement joins TRBV9 to TRBJ1-2, with 7 bases lining up with TRBD1. CDR1 is SGDLS, CDR2 YYNGEE, per germline. The CDR3 is 14 amino acids. Unmatched junction bases numbered 6, after V lost 7 bases and J lost 0 bases. CDR3 in amino acids: CASGQVSANYGYTF. CDR3 bases: TGTGCCAGCGGACAGGTCTCGGCTAACTATGGCTACACCTTC.

The rearrangement joins TRBV10-3 to TRBJ1-1; 9 bases map to TRBD1. This CDR3 comprises 15 residues. The germline gives CDR1 ENHRY, CDR2 SYGVKD. After removal of 3 bases from V and 0 bases from J, the junction contained 2 bases not matched to a gene. CDR3 sequence reads: CAISDGTGMNTEAFF. The CDR3 nucleotides read TGTGCCATCAGTGACGGGACAGGGATGAACACTGAAGCTTTCTTT.

The J gene is TRBJ2-7, the V gene TRBV4-1; D is uncertain. CDR3 length: 13 amino acids. V was cut by 5 bases and J by 3 bases, with 11 bases left in between. Germline V gene lookup returns CDR1 MGHRA and CDR2 YSYEKL. The CDR3 here is CASSVRENYEQYF. DNA of the CDR3: TGCGCCAGCAGCGTTCGAGAAAACTACGAGCAGTACTTC.

This clonotype was seen only a few times. The chain has TRBV4-3 and TRBJ2-7; no definite D call. V was clipped by 4 bases and J by 0 bases, with 10 bases between them. The CDR3 is 14 amino acids. Germline-derived CDR1 and CDR2 are LGHNA and YSLEER. The CDR3 sequence: CASSLYRGSYEQYV. The DNA of the CDR3 is TGCGCCAGCAGCCTATACCGCGGCTCCTACGAGCAGTACGTC.

This clonotype showed up just a few times. The J gene is TRBJ2-7, the V gene TRBV7-9, with TRBD1 identical over 9 bases. This CDR3 contains 14 residues. The V segment lost 5 bases and the J segment 2 bases; nucleotides outside the gene matches: 4. Germline V gene sequence: CDR1 SEHNR, CDR2 FQNEAQ (reference sequence). The CDR3 nucleotides are TGTGCCAGCAGCCCGACAGGGGGTCCCTACGAGCAGTACTTC. Its protein product is CASSPTGGPYEQYF.

V and J are TRBV6-6 and TRBJ2-3, with unresolved D. The V gene's germline CDR1 is MNHNY and CDR2 SVGAGI (reference sequence). The CDR3 is 13 amino acids. Deletions cut 11 bases from V and 2 bases from J, with 14 bases between. The DNA for the CDR3 is TGTGCCTGCGGTATCGCCTTCACAGATACGCAGTATTTT. Amino acids: CACGIAFTDTQYF.

The gene calls are TRBV4-1 and TRBJ1-2; possible D gene TRBD1, 5 bases. The V end lost 1 base, the J end lost 4 bases, and 10 bases lay between the germline ends. Germline V CDR1 and CDR2: MGHRA, YSYEKL. The CDR3 sequence is 14 residues long. DNA for the CDR3: TGCGCCAGCAGCCAAGGAGGGGACCCCTATGGCTACACCTTC. Encoded protein: CASSQGGDPYGYTF.

J is TRBJ2-3 and V is TRBV6-5; no definite D call. Per the germline V gene, CDR1 is MNHEY and CDR2 is SVGAGI. The CDR3 length is 12 residues. V was clipped by 10 bases and J by 2 bases, with 10 bases between them. CDR3 nucleotides: TGTGCCACACAAAGCCACACAGATACGCAGTATTTT. Its translation is CATQSHTDTQYF.

A single count supports this clonotype. The V gene is TRBV19, the J gene TRBJ2-1; D may correspond to TRBD1 or TRBD2 (5 bases each). Germline loops: CDR1 LNHDA, CDR2 SQIVND (reference sequence). The CDR3 has 13 amino acids. The V and J ends lost 5 bases and 10 bases respectively, with 15 bases between them. CDR3 DNA: TGTGCCAGTAGTCGTGGGGTAGGGGACGAGCAGTTCTTC. This encodes CASSRGVGDEQFF.